The 17 T cell receptor beta chains below come from one sample, sequenced in a study of Graves' ophthalmopathy and Graves' hyperthyroidism. RNA served as the template for amplifying TCR beta CDR3 regions. The workflow started with a first-round RT-PCR run with HTBI primers and then moved on to a second-round multiplex PCR. TCRdb independently ran MiXCR on the multiplex PCR reads; one entry per CDR3 protein. Here the sample spans some 750,000 distinct CDR3 sequences, around 40% being singletons. Sequencing used peripheral blood. These receptors were taken from an adult man with Graves' ophthalmopathy.

The sample holds many counts of this clonotype. The rearrangement links TRBV29-1 to TRBJ2-7; 13 nucleotides line up with TRBD2. Germline lookup yields CDR1 SQVTM and CDR2 ANQGSEA. The CDR3 extends over 14 amino acids. V lost 7 bases and J lost 2; bases outside the gene matches: 5. The CDR3 loop reads CSGQLAGGPYEQYF. The CDR3 bases are TGCAGCGGCCAACTAGCGGGGGGGCCCTACGAGCAGTACTTC.

This clonotype was observed a few times. DNA of the CDR3: TGTGCCAGCAGCTTAGCCCGGACAGGTCTCTCTGGGGCCAACGTCCTGACTTTC. Translation gives CASSLARTGLSGANVLTF. The chain joins TRBV7-3 to TRBJ2-6; 7 bases fit TRBD1. Per the germline V gene, CDR1 is SGHTA and CDR2 is FQGTGA. The trim removed 2 bases at V and 0 bases at J, leaving 7 bases unmatched. This CDR3 has 18 amino acids.

This chain joins TRBV5-4 and TRBJ1-4; tentatively, D is TRBD1 (5 bases). This CDR3 has 14 amino acids. Per the germline V gene, CDR1 is SGHNT and CDR2 is YYREEE (reference sequence). With 1 base removed from V and 5 bases from J, the gap between germline ends came to 9 bases. The CDR3 DNA sequence: TGTGCCAGCAGCTTGTGGGGGGGAAATGAAAAACTGTTTTTT. As protein: CASSLWGGNEKLFF. Full variable domain (rest looked up from reference TRBV5-4 and TRBJ1-4): ETGVTQSPTHLIKTRGQQVTLRCSSQSGHNTVSWYQQALGQGPQFIFQYYREEENGRGNFPPRFSGLQFPNYSSELNVNALELDDSALYLCASSLWGGNEKLFFGSGTQLSVL.

The V gene is TRBV25-1, the J gene TRBJ1-4, with a possible D match to TRBD1 (5 bases). The CDR3 is made up of 15 amino acids. The germline V gene has CDR1 MGHDK and CDR2 SYGVNS. Trimming pared 5 bases from V and 6 bases from J, leaving 16 bases between. Here the CDR3 DNA reads TGTGCCAGCAGTTTAAGGCAGGGCGAAGATGAAAAACTGTTTTTT. Amino acids: CASSLRQGEDEKLFF.

J is TRBJ2-6 and V is TRBV27; maybe TRBD2 (7 bases). Trimming pared 4 bases from V and 2 bases from J, leaving 15 bases between. Germline values: CDR1 MNHEY, CDR2 SMNVEV (reference sequence). This CDR3 has 17 residues. The CDR3 protein is CASSYQGGGPGANVLTF. CDR3 bases: TGTGCCAGCAGTTATCAGGGAGGGGGGCCTGGGGCCAACGTCCTGACTTTC.

The sample holds many counts of this clonotype. V gene TRBV19 combines with J gene TRBJ1-1; 7 positions match TRBD1. This CDR3 is 16 amino acids long. The J segment lost 1 base and the V segment lost 5 bases, leaving 10 bases of the junction unmatched. Germline V gene sequence: CDR1 LNHDA, CDR2 SQIVND (reference sequence). The CDR3 DNA sequence: TGTGCCAGTAGTTCCCCAGGGGGAGGCTCGAACACTGAAGCTTTCTTT. Translating it yields CASSSPGGGSNTEAFF.

This clonotype was counted only a few times. This may stem from a read error, because a much larger clone lies one nucleotide away. The CDR3 carries no conserved terminal phenylalanine or tryptophan, so it likely arises from a read error. The chain couples TRBV19 to TRBJ1-1, with 8 bases lining up with TRBD1. The CDR3 is 14 amino acids. Germline values: CDR1 LNHDA, CDR2 SQIVND (reference sequence). With 1 base clipped from V and 7 bases from J, the junction kept 5 bases outside the gene matches. CDR3 sequence: CASSIVGQGREAFL. The CDR3 DNA follows: TGTGCCAGTAGTATAGTCGGACAGGGACGTGAAGCTTTCCTT.

This clonotype has a count of ten or more. CDR3 amino acids: CATSDLIYGYTF. As DNA, the CDR3 is TGTGCCACCAGTGATTTGATCTATGGCTACACCTTC. V is TRBV24-1 and J is TRBJ1-2; D not resolved. This CDR3 contains 12 residues. Trimming shortened V by 0 bases and J by 4 bases, and 2 bases separated the two germline ends. Per germline, CDR1 KGHDR and CDR2 SFDVKD.

The chain recombines TRBV7-9 with TRBJ2-5; tentative D call: TRBD2 (6 bases). V gave up 5 bases and J gave up 2 bases, with 15 bases separating them. The germline V gene encodes CDR1 SEHNR and CDR2 FQNEAQ (reference sequence). The CDR3 consists of 15 residues. The chain's CDR3 is CASSGGIAEQETQYF. The CDR3 DNA reads TGTGCCAGCAGCGGAGGGATAGCGGAACAAGAGACCCAGTACTTC.

This clonotype was counted many times. The rearrangement uses TRBV19 and TRBJ1-5; no clear D gene. CDR3 length: 13 residues. Trimming took off 4 bases at V and 6 bases at J, with 10 bases between the two ends. The V gene's germline CDR1 is LNHDA and CDR2 SQIVND (reference sequence). DNA of the CDR3: TGTGCCAGTAGTACGGAATGGGGTCAGCCCCAGCATTTT. It specifies CASSTEWGQPQHF.

The table lists this clonotype with many counts. This chain uses TRBV7-2 with TRBJ1-5; TRBD1 is a possible D gene (6 bases). CDR1 and CDR2 from the germline V gene are SGHTA and FQGNSA. V shed 4 bases and J shed 3 bases, with 13 bases lying between them. The CDR3 contains 15 residues. The CDR3 bases are TGTGCCAGCAGCTACACAGGACAGTCCAATCAGCCCCAGCATTTT. Amino acids: CASSYTGQSNQPQHF.

Ten or more counts support this clonotype. The V gene is TRBV10-3, the J gene TRBJ1-5; maybe TRBD1 (5 bases). There are 13 residues in the CDR3. V lost 10 bases and J lost 0, with 10 bases in between. From germline, CDR1 is ENHRY and CDR2 SYGVKD. The CDR3 nucleotides read TGTGCCAGCGGCAGGGATAGCAATCAGCCCCAGCATTTT. It is translated as CASGRDSNQPQHF.

The count of this clonotype is one. V usage is TRBV5-1 and J usage is TRBJ2-7; 8 bases align to TRBD1. The J call is in doubt because the DNA end fits TRBJ2-5 better. This CDR3 spans 15 amino acids. From germline, CDR1 is SGHRS and CDR2 YFSETQ. As DNA, the CDR3 is TGCGCCAGCAGTTGCCAACGGACAGGGCAAGAGACCCAGTACTTC. As protein: CASSCQRTGQETQYF.

With respect to this clonotype: Because the CDR3 is missing its conserved closing phenylalanine or tryptophan, this is likely a read error. The DNA is left out, because the CDR3 cannot be placed on it with certainty; the CDR3 is given as TCRdb lists it. This rearrangement joins TRBV10-2 to TRBJ2-5; TRBD1, the D gene given by the table, was not confirmed from the DNA. Germline CDR1 is WSHSY and CDR2 is SAAADI. The CDR3 totals 11 residues, both ends included. The CDR3 spells CASSESVTGTY.

The chain combines TRBV24-1 with TRBJ1-2; TRBD1 might be the D (5 bases). This CDR3 is 15 amino acids long. V dropped 5 bases and J dropped 2 bases, with 14 bases sitting between them. The germline gives CDR1 KGHDR, CDR2 SFDVKD. The CDR3 sequence: CATSGTGTNNYGYTF. The CDR3 bases are TGTGCCACCAGTGGAACCGGGACGAACAACTATGGCTACACCTTC.

This clonotype was seen ten or more times. This chain uses TRBV19 with TRBJ1-5; a weak D match, TRBD1 (5 bases). This CDR3 has 14 residues. Germline V lookup: CDR1 LNHDA, CDR2 SQIVND (reference sequence). V was cut by 6 bases and J by 6 bases, with 15 bases left in between. The CDR3: CASSTTGRLQPQHF. DNA for the CDR3: TGTGCCAGTAGCACCACGGGGCGCCTTCAGCCCCAGCATTTT.

For this clonotype: The conserved closing phenylalanine or tryptophan is absent in this CDR3, likely reflecting a read error. The chain links TRBV19 to TRBJ1-2, with D perhaps matching TRBD1 (6 bases). Per germline, CDR1 LNHDA and CDR2 SQIVND (reference sequence). Trimming shortened V by 3 bases and J by 4 bases, and 15 bases separated the two germline ends. This CDR3 comprises 15 residues. CDR3 region: CASSIDGQSIYGYTL. In DNA, the CDR3 is TGTGCCAGTAGTATCGATGGACAGAGTATCTATGGCTACACCCTC.